The source of this T cell receptor beta chain is a study of blood T cell repertoires in COVID-19. Produced via immunoSEQ multiplex PCR; TCRdb's table is partial and in-frame only. The repertoire holds approximately 210,000 clones, with roughly 90% as singletons. This sequence was found in a man aged 30-40 years who had recovered from COVID-19. Sequencing input: peripheral blood.

This chain's CDR3 is CSVEEPGGGYTF. CDR3 bases: TGCAGCGTTGAAGAGCCGGGGGGTGGCTACACCTTC. The chain has TRBV29-1 and TRBJ1-2; D possibly corresponds to TRBD1 (5 bases). CDR3 size: 12 residues. Germline CDR1 SQVTM, CDR2 ANQGSEA. V lost 0 bases, J lost 7 bases, and 9 bases lay in between.